One and the same sample provided the 17 T cell receptor beta chains below, sequenced in a study of T cells after yellow fever vaccination. TCRdb itself ran the 5' RACE reads through MiXCR, one entry per CDR3 protein. The sample has 55,000 or so distinct CDR3 sequences, 6.5% to 8.5% seen once. Here the sequenced sample was CD8+ T cells not binding an NS4B(214-222) dextramer, sorted from PBMCs, taken about 41 days after the first yellow fever vaccination. The receptor source for this set is a man between 18 and 35 years old who received the YFV17D yellow fever vaccine.

This clonotype appeared many times. The V call is TRBV11-2, the J call TRBJ2-7, with unresolved D. There are 11 residues in the CDR3. Germline-derived CDR1 and CDR2 are SGHAT and FQNNGV. The V end lost 0 bases, the J end lost 6 bases, and 3 bases lay between the germline ends. CDR3 bases: TGTGCCAGCAGCTTAGATGCCGAGCAGTACGTC. This encodes CASSLDAEQYV.

This clonotype has at least ten counts. The gene calls are TRBV15 and TRBJ1-5; the D gene is possibly TRBD1 (6 bases). The germline V gene encodes CDR1 LNHNV and CDR2 YYDKDF (reference sequence). The CDR3 has 15 residues. The V gene lost 3 bases and the J gene lost 5 bases, with 14 bases spanning the gap. The CDR3 DNA sequence: TGTGCCACCAGCAGGCCCGGGACACAAGATCAGCCCCAGCATTTT. It yields the protein CATSRPGTQDQPQHF.

This rearrangement joins TRBV4-1 to TRBJ1-2; D remains unclear. V was clipped by 8 bases and J by 4 bases, with 17 bases between them. The CDR3 is 14 amino acids. In germline, CDR1 is MGHRA, CDR2 YSYEKL. The CDR3 here is CASSTTSGFYGYTF. The CDR3 DNA reads as TGCGCCAGCTCAACTACCTCGGGTTTCTATGGCTACACCTTC.

This clonotype showed up many times. Written as DNA, the CDR3 is TGCGCCAGCATGGGCCAGGGTATTTTTCCGACCCAGTACTTC. Protein product: CASMGQGIFPTQYF. The chain recombines TRBV4-1 with TRBJ2-5; D may be TRBD1 (5 bases). The CDR3 is 14 residues long. Trimming left V 7 bases short and J 7 bases short, with 19 bases between. Germline V gene data show CDR1 as MGHRA and CDR2 as YSYEKL.

The chain is built from TRBV12-3 or TRBV12-4 and TRBJ2-7; D is possibly TRBD1 (5 bases). CDR3 size: 13 residues. With 10 bases removed from V and 2 bases from J, the gap between germline ends came to 15 bases. The CDR3: CAKSLRTPYEQYF. The CDR3 nucleotides are TGTGCCAAGAGTTTAAGGACACCCTACGAGCAGTACTTC.

The sample holds many counts of this clonotype. The chain is built from TRBV6-1 and TRBJ2-7; TRBD2 matches 8 bases. V was clipped by 5 bases and J by 6 bases; unmatched bases: 15. There are 16 residues in the CDR3. The germline V gene encodes CDR1 MNHNS and CDR2 SASEGT. CDR3 in DNA: TGTGCCAGCAGTCCTGTTGAGGGACTAGGACTCCGCGAGCAGTACGTC. It translates to CASSPVEGLGLREQYV.

V is TRBV4-1 and J is TRBJ2-7, with D possibly TRBD1 on 5 matching bases. This CDR3 has 14 amino acids. The V end was cut by 3 bases, the J end by 1 base, with 10 bases between. Germline V gene sequence: CDR1 MGHRA, CDR2 YSYEKL. CDR3 protein: CASSQDTVSYEQYV. CDR3 DNA sequence: TGCGCCAGCAGCCAGGACACAGTTTCCTACGAGCAGTACGTC.

This clonotype has a count of ten or more. The chain recombines TRBV10-3 with TRBJ2-5; 10 nucleotides align to TRBD2. CDR3 length: 14 amino acids. Germline V gene data show CDR1 as ENHRY and CDR2 as SYGVKD. V lost 11 bases, J lost 3 bases, and 9 bases stayed unmatched. CDR3 amino acids: CALRSGGAEETQYF. CDR3 nucleotide sequence: TGTGCCTTACGGAGCGGGGGGGCCGAAGAGACCCAGTACTTC.

This clonotype is labeled medium-sized. The V gene is TRBV27, the J gene TRBJ1-6; maybe TRBD1 (5 bases). V was cut by 5 bases and J by 13 bases, with 15 bases left in between. The germline V gene has CDR1 MNHEY and CDR2 SMNVEV (reference sequence). The CDR3 extends over 13 amino acids. The CDR3 DNA sequence: TGTGCCAGCAGTCAGGGTGGGGTTACGCCCCTCCACTTT. It translates to CASSQGGVTPLHF.

This clonotype has only a few counts. V usage is TRBV12-3 or TRBV12-4 and J usage is TRBJ1-2; 8 positions match TRBD1. The CDR3 has 12 amino acids. J gave up 10 bases and V 10 bases, and 11 bases lay outside the gene matches. CDR3 protein: CAISQGASDYTF. The CDR3 DNA follows: TGTGCCATCAGCCAGGGGGCGAGCGACTACACCTTC.

In its sample, this clonotype was seen once. V usage is TRBV12-3 or TRBV12-4 and J usage is TRBJ1-5; D is undetermined. CDR3 length: 13 residues. Trimming removed 3 bases at V and 8 bases at J, with 11 bases between. In nucleotides, the CDR3 is TGTGCCAGCAGTTTTGGGTCAGTGGAGCCCCAGCATTTT. It yields the protein CASSFGSVEPQHF.

Many counts were recorded for this clonotype. The chain carries TRBV5-1 and TRBJ2-1; a weak D match, TRBD2 (6 bases). Trimming removed 1 base from V and 0 bases from J, with 29 bases in between. Germline V gives CDR1 SGHRS, CDR2 YFSETQ. The CDR3 spans 22 residues. DNA of the CDR3: TGCGCCAGCAGCTTGCGGGGGTATCAATCCCGTACTCTCATTACCTCCTACAATGAGCAGTTCTTC. It is translated as CASSLRGYQSRTLITSYNEQFF. Complete variable domain (other parts from reference TRBV5-1 and TRBJ2-1): KAGVTQTPRYLIKTRGQQVTLSCSPISGHRSVSWYQQTPGQGLQFLFEYFSETQRNKGNFPGRFSGRQFSNSRSEMNVSTLELGDSALYLCASSLRGYQSRTLITSYNEQFFGPGTRLTVL.

This clonotype occurred many times. This chain joins TRBV12-3 or TRBV12-4 and TRBJ1-6, with D possibly being TRBD1 (5 bases). This CDR3 has 14 amino acids. V lost 6 bases and J lost 10, with 16 bases in between. CDR3 protein: CASSSSRDPSPLHF. The CDR3 DNA is TGTGCCAGCAGCTCATCCCGGGACCCATCACCCCTCCACTTT.

This clonotype appeared many times. J is TRBJ2-6 and V is TRBV25-1; no clear D. The CDR3 is 17 amino acids. Germline V lookup: CDR1 MGHDK, CDR2 SYGVNS. Trimming removed 0 bases at V and 0 bases at J, with 9 bases between. The chain's CDR3 is CASSEYSISSGANVLTF. The CDR3, as DNA: TGTGCCAGCAGTGAATATAGTATTAGCTCTGGGGCCAACGTCCTGACTTTC.

The table lists this clonotype with many counts. This chain links TRBV24-1 with TRBJ2-3; a possible D gene is TRBD2 (5 bases). V was trimmed by 1 base and J by 2 bases, leaving 9 bases between them. The germline CDR1 and CDR2 sequences are KGHDR and SFDVKD. The CDR3 contains 15 residues. CDR3 sequence (DNA): TGTGCCACCAGTGATTTAGCGGTGCCCACAGATACGCAGTATTTT. It yields the protein CATSDLAVPTDTQYF.

Only a few counts were recorded for this clonotype. J is TRBJ2-7 and V is TRBV27; tentatively, D is TRBD2 (6 bases). CDR3 length: 14 residues. The ends were cut back, 1 base at V and 6 bases at J, with 13 bases in the middle. Germline V lookup: CDR1 MNHEY, CDR2 SMNVEV (reference sequence). CDR3 amino acids: CASSLFFLGGEQYF. CDR3 in DNA: TGTGCCAGCAGTTTATTTTTTTTGGGGGGCGAGCAGTACTTC.

This clonotype has a count of ten or more. This sequence joins TRBV6-5 and TRBJ1-2; no clear D. Trimming cost V 0 bases and J 8 bases, with 10 bases left between them. CDR1 MNHEY and CDR2 SVGAGI come from the germline V gene. CDR3 length equals 13 residues. CDR3 nucleotides: TGTGCCAGCAGTTACTCTGGGAAGGTGGGCTACACCTTC. It is translated as CASSYSGKVGYTF.